This T cell receptor (beta chain) was profiled in a study of blood T cell repertoires in COVID-19. As for the study in general: The United States, Italy and Spain supplied acute and convalescent COVID-19 samples. PBMCs, B-cell-depleted T cells, or T cells were the source of the cDNA or gDNA that made up the material.

Germline V gene data show CDR1 as MGHDK and CDR2 as SYGVNS. Trimming removed 3 bases at V and 0 bases at J, with 8 bases between. There are 14 residues in the CDR3. In the source study's methods: Reference gene primers were amplified, and this amplification served to estimate nucleated cell counts. Produced via immunoSEQ multiplex PCR; TCRdb's table is partial and in-frame only. From that table come the V and J calls and clone size; the DNA was used to work out D and trimming. The data contain about 55,000 clones, over 75% of them singletons. The sample taken for sequencing was peripheral blood. The rearrangement joins TRBV25-1 to TRBJ1-2, with D possibly being TRBD1 (5 bases). The receptor was isolated from a human donor in a cohort sampled during active COVID-19. CDR3 in amino acids: CASSDTGANYGYTF. CDR3 in DNA: TGTGCCAGCAGTGACACAGGAGCTAACTATGGCTACACCTTC.